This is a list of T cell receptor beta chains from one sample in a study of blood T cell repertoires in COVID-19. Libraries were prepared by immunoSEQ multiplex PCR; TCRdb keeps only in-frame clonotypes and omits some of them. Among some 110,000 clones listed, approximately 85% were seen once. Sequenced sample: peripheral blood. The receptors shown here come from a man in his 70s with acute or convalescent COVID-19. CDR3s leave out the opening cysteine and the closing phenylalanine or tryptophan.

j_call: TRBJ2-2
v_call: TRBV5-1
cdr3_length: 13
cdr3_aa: ASSQKGTDTGELF

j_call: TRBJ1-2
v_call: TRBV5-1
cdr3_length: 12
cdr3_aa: ASSLAVGASGYT

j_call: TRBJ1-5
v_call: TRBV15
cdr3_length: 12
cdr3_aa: ATSRDPGDQPQH

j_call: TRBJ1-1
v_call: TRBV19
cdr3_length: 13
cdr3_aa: ASSIEGILNTEAF

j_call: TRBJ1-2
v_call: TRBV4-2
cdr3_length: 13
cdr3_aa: ASSQDLAENYGYT

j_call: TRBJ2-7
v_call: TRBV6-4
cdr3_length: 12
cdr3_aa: ATRPRQGTYEQY

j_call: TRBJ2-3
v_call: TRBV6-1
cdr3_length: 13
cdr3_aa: ASSEGTSVVDTQY

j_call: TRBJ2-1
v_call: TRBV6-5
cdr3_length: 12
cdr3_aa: ACSGSRGGNEQF

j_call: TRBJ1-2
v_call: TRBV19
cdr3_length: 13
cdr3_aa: ASSATGSPLYGYT

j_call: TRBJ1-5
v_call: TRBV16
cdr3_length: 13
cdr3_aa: ASSQRDRVNQPQH

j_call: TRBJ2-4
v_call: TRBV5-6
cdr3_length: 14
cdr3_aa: ASSILQGSGLEIQY

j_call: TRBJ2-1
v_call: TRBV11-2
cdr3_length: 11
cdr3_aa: ASSFREGFEQF

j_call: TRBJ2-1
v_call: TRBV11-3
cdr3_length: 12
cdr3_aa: ASSFGRAYNEQF

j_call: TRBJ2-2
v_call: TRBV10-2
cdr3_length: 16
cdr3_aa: ASSDAWTSGENTGELF

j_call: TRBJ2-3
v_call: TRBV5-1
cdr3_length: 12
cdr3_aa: ASSLGQATDTQY

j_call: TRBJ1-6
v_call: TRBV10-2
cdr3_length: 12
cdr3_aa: ASSEPGSNSPLH

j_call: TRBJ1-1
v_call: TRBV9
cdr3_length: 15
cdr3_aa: ASSVVTGHWGNTEAF

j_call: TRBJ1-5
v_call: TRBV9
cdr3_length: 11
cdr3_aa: ASSVAGNQPQH

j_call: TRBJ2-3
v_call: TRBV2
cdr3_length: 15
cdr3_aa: ASSVGLAGGITDTQY

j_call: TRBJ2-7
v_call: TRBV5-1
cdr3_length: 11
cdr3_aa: ASIGTGSYEQY

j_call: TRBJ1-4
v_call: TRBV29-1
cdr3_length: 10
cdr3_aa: SFNTDTEKLF

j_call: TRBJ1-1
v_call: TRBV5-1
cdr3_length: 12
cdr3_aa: ASSLGAVNTEAF

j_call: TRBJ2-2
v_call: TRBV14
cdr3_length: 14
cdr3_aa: ASSQVWGQGTGELF

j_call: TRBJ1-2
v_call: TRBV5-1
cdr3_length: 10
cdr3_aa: ASSPAGSGYT

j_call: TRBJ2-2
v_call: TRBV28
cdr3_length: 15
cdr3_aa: ASSRYGSGGETGELF

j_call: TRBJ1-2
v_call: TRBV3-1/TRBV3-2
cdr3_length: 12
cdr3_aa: ASSQDKPLYGYT

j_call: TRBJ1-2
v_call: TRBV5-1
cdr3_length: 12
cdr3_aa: ASSSQGVLEGYT

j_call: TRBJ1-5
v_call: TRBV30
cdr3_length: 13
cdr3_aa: AWSLGGQGDQPQH

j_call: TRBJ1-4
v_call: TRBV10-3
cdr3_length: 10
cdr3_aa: ASGTGDEKLF

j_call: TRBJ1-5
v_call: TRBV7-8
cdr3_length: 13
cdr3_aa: ASSLEGGDSQPQH

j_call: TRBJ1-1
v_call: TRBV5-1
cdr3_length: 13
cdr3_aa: ASSLVPQPTGEAF

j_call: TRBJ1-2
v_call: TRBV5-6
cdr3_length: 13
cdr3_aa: ASSLLDLTSYGYT

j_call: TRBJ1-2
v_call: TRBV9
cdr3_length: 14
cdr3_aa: ASNNPGGAPNYGYT

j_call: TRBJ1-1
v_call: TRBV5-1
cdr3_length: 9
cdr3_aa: ASRRGTEAF

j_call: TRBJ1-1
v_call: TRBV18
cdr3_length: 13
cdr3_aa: ASSPGQNMNTEAF

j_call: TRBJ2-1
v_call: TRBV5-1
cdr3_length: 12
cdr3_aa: ASSLRQGGNEQF

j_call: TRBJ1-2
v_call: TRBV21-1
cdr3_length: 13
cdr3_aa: ASRPHDGANYGYT

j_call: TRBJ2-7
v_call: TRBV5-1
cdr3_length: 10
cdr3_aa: ASSDRTYEQY

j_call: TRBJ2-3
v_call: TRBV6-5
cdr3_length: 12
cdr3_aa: ASSYSISTDTQY

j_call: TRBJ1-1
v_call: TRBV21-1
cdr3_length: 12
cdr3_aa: ASSKGPDRDKAF

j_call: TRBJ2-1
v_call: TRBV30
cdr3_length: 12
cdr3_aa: AWVTGAGHNEQF

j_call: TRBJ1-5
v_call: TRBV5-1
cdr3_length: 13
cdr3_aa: ASSYNTGTDQPQH

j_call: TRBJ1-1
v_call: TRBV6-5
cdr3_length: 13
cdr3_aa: ASSYRSTMNTEAF

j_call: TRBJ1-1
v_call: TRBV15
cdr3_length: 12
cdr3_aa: ATSSYRGDTEAF

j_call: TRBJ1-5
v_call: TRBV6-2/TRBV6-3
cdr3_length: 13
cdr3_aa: ASSATGAGNQPQH

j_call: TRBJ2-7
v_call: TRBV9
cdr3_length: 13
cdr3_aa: ASSPGQALSYEQY

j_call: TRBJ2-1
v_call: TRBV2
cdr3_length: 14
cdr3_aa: ASSEVWLAGSDEQF

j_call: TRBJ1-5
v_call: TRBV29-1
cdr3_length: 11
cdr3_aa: SVSAGYTQPQH

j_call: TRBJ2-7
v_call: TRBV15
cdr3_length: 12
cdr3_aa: ATSREQGFYEQY

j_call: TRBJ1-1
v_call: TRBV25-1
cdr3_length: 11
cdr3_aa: ASVRSSAAEAF

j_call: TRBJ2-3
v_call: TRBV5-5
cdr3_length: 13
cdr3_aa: ASRPRDRNTDTQY

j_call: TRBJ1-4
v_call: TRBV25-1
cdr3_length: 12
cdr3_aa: ASSSTGSGEKLF

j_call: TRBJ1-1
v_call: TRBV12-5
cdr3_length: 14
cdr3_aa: ASGTTGQALTTEAF

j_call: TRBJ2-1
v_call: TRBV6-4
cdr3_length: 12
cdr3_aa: ASSPDRASNEQF

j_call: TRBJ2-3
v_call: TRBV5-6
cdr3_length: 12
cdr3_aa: ASSRQGGVDTQY

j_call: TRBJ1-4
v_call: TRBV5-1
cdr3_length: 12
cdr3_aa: ASSSTYGGEKLF

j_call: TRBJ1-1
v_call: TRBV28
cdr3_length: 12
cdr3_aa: ASTNSFINTEAF

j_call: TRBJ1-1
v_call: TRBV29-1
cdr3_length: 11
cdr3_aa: SVLAVANTEAF